The 14 T cell receptor beta chains reported below all come from one sample, sequenced in a study of blood T cell repertoires in COVID-19. Measured with immunoSEQ multiplex PCR; TCRdb has only the in-frame clones, and not every one. The profile shows approximately 150,000 clones, about nine tenths of them singletons. Sequencing was done on a sample of peripheral blood. These receptor sequences come from a human donor with COVID-19, enrolled during active disease. The donor label of this sample is uncertain.

The J gene is TRBJ2-3, the V gene TRBV6-1; 8 nucleotides match TRBD2. The CDR3 has 17 amino acids. CDR1 MNHNS and CDR2 SASEGT come from the germline V gene. With V trimmed by 1 base and J by 4 bases, 10 bases remained unmatched. CDR3 sequence: CASSEEIGLASADTQYF. The CDR3 DNA reads as TGTGCCAGCAGTGAAGAAATAGGACTAGCTAGCGCAGATACGCAGTATTTT.

The V and J genes are TRBV5-6 and TRBJ2-1; D is possibly TRBD1 (7 bases). The CDR3 is 15 amino acids. CDR1 is SGHDT and CDR2 is YYEEEE in the germline V gene. Trimming took 1 base from V and 5 from J, leaving 13 bases between them. CDR3 sequence reads: CASSLSARGDNEQFF. The CDR3 bases are TGTGCCAGCAGCTTGTCGGCCAGGGGGGACAATGAGCAGTTCTTC.

V is TRBV28 and J is TRBJ2-6, with TRBD1 matching over 7 bases. The V and J ends lost 2 bases and 0 bases, in that order; junction bases with no gene match: 1. There are 16 residues in the CDR3. In germline, CDR1 is MDHEN, CDR2 SYDVKM. CDR3 sequence reads: CASSLGTVSGANVLTF. The CDR3 DNA is TGTGCCAGCAGTTTAGGGACAGTCTCTGGGGCCAACGTCCTGACTTTC.

The chain joins TRBV14 to TRBJ1-3; D is uncertain. V shed 1 base and J shed 0 bases, with 16 bases lying between them. Germline CDR1 and CDR2: SGHDN and FVKESK. The CDR3 is 18 amino acids. CDR3 residues: CASSQVGSWRPSGNTIYF. The CDR3 DNA reads TGTGCCAGCAGCCAAGTAGGGAGCTGGAGGCCCTCTGGAAACACCATATATTTT.

The chain has TRBV6-5 and TRBJ2-3; perhaps TRBD2 as D (6 bases). The CDR3 contains 15 residues. V lost 6 bases and J lost 0, with 13 bases in between. Germline CDR1 is MNHEY and CDR2 is SVGAGI. This CDR3 is CASRGRRGSTDTQYF. The CDR3 bases are TGTGCCAGCAGGGGCCGTCGGGGGAGCACAGATACGCAGTATTTT.

The chain links TRBV28 to TRBJ2-7, with a possible D match to TRBD2 (6 bases). There are 15 residues in the CDR3. V was shortened by 2 bases and J by 6 bases, with 17 bases between the two germline ends. The germline V gene encodes CDR1 MDHEN and CDR2 SYDVKM. The chain's CDR3 is CASSLHGAAGGEQYF. Written as DNA, the CDR3 is TGTGCCAGCAGTTTACACGGGGCCGCCGGGGGCGAGCAGTACTTC.

About this clone: A junction end diverges from the germline sequence, so it may reflect a read error. The rearrangement joins TRBV2 to TRBJ2-3; 7 nucleotides line up with TRBD1. Germline-derived CDR1 and CDR2 are SNHLY and FYNNEI. The CDR3 has 11 residues. This chain's CDR3 is CASSERDSLCF. CDR3 coding DNA: TGTGCCAGCAGCGAAAGGGACAGTCTTTGTTTT.

This CDR3 reads CASSFPGAMNTEAFF. In nucleotides, the CDR3 is TGTGCCAGCAGTTTCCCAGGGGCGATGAACACTGAAGCTTTCTTT. The chain recombines TRBV28 with TRBJ1-1; possibly TRBD1 for D (6 bases). V dropped 3 bases and J dropped 0 bases, with 11 bases sitting between them. This CDR3 spans 15 amino acids. The germline gives CDR1 MDHEN, CDR2 SYDVKM.

Concerning this clone: The sample has other DNA sequences that encode this CDR3 too. The chain is built from TRBV6-5 and TRBJ1-2, with 10 bases matching TRBD1. The CDR3 runs to 14 residues. Germline CDR1 MNHEY, CDR2 SVGAGI. The V segment lost 0 bases and the J segment 7 bases; nucleotides outside the gene matches: 2. CDR3 sequence: CASSYSGTGVGYTF. CDR3 DNA sequence: TGTGCCAGCAGTTACTCGGGGACAGGGGTTGGCTACACCTTC.

The genes are TRBV19 and TRBJ1-2; 7 bases line up with TRBD1. J gave up 7 bases and V 6 bases, and 5 bases lay outside the gene matches. The V gene's germline CDR1 is LNHDA and CDR2 SQIVND (reference sequence). The CDR3 is 12 residues long. This CDR3 reads CASRQGLSGYTF. For the CDR3, the DNA is TGTGCCAGTAGACAGGGGCTAAGTGGCTACACCTTC.

Comments on this clone: A single base separates this from a much larger clone, so it may be a read error. The rearrangement uses TRBV7-3 and TRBJ1-6; D is ambiguous. Germline V lookup: CDR1 SGHTA, CDR2 FQGTGA. The CDR3 length is 14 residues. The germline V and J ends were trimmed by 2 bases and 5 bases, with 7 bases remaining between them. CDR3 sequence reads: CASSLDGNNSPLHF. Written as DNA, the CDR3 is TGTGCCAGCAGCTTAGACGGGAATAATTCACCCCTCCACTTT.

The gene calls are TRBV9 and TRBJ1-2; D gene unclear. The germline CDR1 and CDR2 sequences are SGDLS and YYNGEE. Trimming pared 0 bases from V and 4 bases from J, leaving 13 bases between. CDR3 length: 15 amino acids. This CDR3 reads CASSVGEGAGYGYTF. CDR3 bases: TGTGCCAGCAGCGTAGGGGAGGGCGCGGGCTATGGCTACACCTTC.

The V gene is TRBV6-6, the J gene TRBJ1-6; 8 positions match TRBD1. V gave up 5 bases and J gave up 16 bases; unmatched junction bases: 10. The CDR3 loop spans 13 amino acids. From germline, CDR1 is MNHNY and CDR2 SVGAGI (reference sequence). The CDR3 loop is CASSTPGQVTLHF. Written as DNA, the CDR3 is TGTGCCAGCAGTACCCCGGGACAGGTAACACTCCACTTT.

This clone has a handful of counts. The chain combines TRBV9 with TRBJ2-1; 16 bases fit TRBD2. The J segment lost 9 bases and the V segment lost 3 bases, leaving 3 bases of the junction unmatched. The germline V gene has CDR1 SGDLS and CDR2 YYNGEE. The CDR3 spans 15 residues. The chain's CDR3 is CASSAGTSGRVEQFF. In DNA form, the CDR3 reads TGTGCCAGCAGCGCCGGGACTAGCGGGAGGGTTGAGCAGTTCTTC.